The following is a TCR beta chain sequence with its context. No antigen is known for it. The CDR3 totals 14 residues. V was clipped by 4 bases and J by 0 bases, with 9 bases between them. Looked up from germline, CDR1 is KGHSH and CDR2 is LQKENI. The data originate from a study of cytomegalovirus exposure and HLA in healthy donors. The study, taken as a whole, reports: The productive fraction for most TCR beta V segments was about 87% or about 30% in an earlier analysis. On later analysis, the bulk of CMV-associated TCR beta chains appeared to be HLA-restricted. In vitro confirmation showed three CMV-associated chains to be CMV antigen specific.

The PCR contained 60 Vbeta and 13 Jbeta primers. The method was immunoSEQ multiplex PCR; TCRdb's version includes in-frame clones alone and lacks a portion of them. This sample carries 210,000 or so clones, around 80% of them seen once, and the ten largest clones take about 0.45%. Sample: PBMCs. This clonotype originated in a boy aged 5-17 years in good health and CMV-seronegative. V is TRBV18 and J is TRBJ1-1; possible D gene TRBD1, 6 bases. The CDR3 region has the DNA TGTGCCAGCTCACTAGGACAGATGAACACTGAAGCTTTCTTT. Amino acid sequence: CASSLGQMNTEAFF.